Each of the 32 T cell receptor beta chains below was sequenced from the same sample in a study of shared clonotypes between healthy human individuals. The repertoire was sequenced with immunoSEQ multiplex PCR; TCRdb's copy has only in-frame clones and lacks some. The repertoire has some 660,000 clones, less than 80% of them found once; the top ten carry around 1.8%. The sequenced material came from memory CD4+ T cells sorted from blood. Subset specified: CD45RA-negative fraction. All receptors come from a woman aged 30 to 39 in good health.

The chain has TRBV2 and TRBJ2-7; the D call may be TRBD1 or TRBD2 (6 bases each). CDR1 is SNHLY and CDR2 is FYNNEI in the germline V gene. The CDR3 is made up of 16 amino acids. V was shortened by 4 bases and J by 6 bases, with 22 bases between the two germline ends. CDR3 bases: TGTGCCAGCAGTGCGTCCCGGGGGCGTGGGTATGGCGAGCAGTACTTC. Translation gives CASSASRGRGYGEQYF.

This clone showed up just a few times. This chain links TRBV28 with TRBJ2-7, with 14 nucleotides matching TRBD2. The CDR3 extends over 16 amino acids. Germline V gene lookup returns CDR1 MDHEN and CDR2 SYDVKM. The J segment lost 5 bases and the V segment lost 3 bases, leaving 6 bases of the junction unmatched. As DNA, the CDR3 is TGTGCCAGCAGTTTCGGGACTAGCGGGAGAACCCACGAGCAGTACTTC. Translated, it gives CASSFGTSGRTHEQYF.

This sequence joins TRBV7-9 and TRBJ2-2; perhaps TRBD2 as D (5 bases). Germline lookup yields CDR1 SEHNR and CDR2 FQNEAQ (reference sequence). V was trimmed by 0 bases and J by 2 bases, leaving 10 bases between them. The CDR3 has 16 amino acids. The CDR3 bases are TGTGCCAGCAGCTTAGCGGCAGGACTCAACACCGGGGAGCTGTTTTTT. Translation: CASSLAAGLNTGELFF.

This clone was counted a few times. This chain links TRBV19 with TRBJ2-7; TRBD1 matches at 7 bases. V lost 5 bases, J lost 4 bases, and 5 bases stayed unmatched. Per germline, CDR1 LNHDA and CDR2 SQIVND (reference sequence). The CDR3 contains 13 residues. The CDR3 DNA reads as TGTGCCAGTAGTCTATCGACAGGGTACGAGCAGTACTTC. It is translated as CASSLSTGYEQYF.

CDR3 region: CASSLGQGLWETQYF. In nucleotides, the CDR3 is TGTGCCAGCAGCTTAGGACAGGGGTTGTGGGAGACCCAGTACTTC. The J gene is TRBJ2-5, the V gene TRBV11-2, with 8 bases identical to TRBD1. The CDR3 sequence is 15 residues long. Germline CDR1 is SGHAT and CDR2 is FQNNGV. With 1 base clipped from V and 5 bases from J, the junction kept 6 bases outside the gene matches.

The CDR3 loop is CASSVRDRVFGQPQHF. CDR3 DNA sequence: TGTGCCAGCAGTGTGAGGGACAGGGTGTTCGGTCAGCCCCAGCATTTT. V gene TRBV25-1 combines with J gene TRBJ1-5; 9 nucleotides line up with TRBD1. CDR1 is MGHDK and CDR2 is SYGVNS in the germline V gene. The CDR3 runs 16 residues. V was pared by 4 bases and J by 6 bases, with 10 bases of the junction left unmatched.

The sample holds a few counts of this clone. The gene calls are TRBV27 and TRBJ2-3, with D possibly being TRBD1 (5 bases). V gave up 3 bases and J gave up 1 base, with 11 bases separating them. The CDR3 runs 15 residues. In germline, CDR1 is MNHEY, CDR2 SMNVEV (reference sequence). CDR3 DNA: TGTGCCAGCAGTTTTACGGTAGGGGGCACAGATACGCAGTATTTT. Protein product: CASSFTVGGTDTQYF.

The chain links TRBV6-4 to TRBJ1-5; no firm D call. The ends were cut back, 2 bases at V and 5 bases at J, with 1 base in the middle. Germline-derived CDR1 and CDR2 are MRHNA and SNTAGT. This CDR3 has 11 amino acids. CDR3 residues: CASSDDQPQHF. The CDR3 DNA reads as TGTGCCAGCAGTGACGATCAGCCCCAGCATTTT.

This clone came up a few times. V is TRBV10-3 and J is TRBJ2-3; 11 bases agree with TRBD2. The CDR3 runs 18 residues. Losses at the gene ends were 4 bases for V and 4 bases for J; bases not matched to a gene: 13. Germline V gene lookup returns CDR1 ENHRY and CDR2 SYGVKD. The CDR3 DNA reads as TGTGCCATCAGTGCCGACAGGGGACTAGCGGACCGGGCAGATACGCAGTATTTT. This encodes CAISADRGLADRADTQYF.

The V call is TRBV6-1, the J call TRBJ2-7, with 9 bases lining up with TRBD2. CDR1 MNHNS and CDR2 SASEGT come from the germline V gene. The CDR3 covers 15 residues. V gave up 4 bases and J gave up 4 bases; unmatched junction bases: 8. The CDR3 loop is CASSGAGGSNYEQYF. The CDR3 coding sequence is TGTGCCAGCAGTGGGGCGGGAGGGTCAAATTACGAGCAGTACTTC.

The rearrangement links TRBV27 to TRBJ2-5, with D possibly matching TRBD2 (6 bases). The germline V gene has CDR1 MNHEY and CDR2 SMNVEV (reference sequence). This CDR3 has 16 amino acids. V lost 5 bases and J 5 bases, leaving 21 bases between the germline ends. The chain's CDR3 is CASSPQFAGYGETQYF. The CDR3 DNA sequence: TGTGCCAGCAGTCCCCAATTCGCGGGGTACGGGGAGACCCAGTACTTC.

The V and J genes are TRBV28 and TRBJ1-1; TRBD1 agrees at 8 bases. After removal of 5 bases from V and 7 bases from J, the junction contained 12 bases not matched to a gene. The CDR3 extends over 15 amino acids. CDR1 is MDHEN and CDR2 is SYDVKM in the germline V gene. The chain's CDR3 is CASSQIRGLLGEAFF. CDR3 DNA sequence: TGTGCCAGCAGTCAAATCAGGGGGCTGCTTGGTGAAGCTTTCTTT.

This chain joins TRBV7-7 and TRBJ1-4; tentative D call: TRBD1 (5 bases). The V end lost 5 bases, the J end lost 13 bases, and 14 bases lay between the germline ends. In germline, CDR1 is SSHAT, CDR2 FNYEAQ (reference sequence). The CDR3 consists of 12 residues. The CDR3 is CASSRDGLALFF. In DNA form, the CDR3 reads TGTGCCAGCAGCCGGGACGGGTTAGCACTGTTTTTT.

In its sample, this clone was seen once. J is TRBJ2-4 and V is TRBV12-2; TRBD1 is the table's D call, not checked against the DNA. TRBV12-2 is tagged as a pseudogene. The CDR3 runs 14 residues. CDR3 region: CARDGQDAMNIQYF. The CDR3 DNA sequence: TGTGCAAGAGACGGACAGGATGCAATGAACATTCAGTACTTC.

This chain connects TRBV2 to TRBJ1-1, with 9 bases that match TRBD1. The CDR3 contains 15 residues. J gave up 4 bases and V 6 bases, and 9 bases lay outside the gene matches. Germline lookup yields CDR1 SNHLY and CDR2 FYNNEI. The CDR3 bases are TGTGCCAGCAGGCCCGGGACAGGGACCGTCACTGAAGCTTTCTTT. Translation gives CASRPGTGTVTEAFF.

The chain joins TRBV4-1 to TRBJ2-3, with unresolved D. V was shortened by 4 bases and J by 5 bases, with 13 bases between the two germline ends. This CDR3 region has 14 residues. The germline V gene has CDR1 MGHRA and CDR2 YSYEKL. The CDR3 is CASSLTPAVDTQYF. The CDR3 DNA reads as TGCGCCAGCAGCCTCACACCGGCGGTAGATACGCAGTATTTT.

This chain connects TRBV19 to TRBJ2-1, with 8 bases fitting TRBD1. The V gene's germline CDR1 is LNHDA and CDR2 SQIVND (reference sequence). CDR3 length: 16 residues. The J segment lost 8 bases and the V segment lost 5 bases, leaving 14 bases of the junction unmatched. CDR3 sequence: CASSANDRGSFDEQFF. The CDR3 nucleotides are TGTGCCAGTAGTGCAAACGACAGGGGATCATTCGATGAGCAGTTCTTC.

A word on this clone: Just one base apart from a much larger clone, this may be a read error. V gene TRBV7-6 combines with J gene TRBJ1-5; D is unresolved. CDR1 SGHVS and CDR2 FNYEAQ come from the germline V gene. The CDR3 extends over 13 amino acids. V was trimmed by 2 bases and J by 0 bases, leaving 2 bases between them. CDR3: CASSLSSNQPQHF. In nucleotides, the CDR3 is TGTGCCAGCAGCTTATCTAGCAATCAGCCCCAGCATTTT.

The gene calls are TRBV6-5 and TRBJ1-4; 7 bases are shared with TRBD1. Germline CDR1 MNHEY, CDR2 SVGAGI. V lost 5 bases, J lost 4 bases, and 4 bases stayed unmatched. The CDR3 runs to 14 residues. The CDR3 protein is CASSPGQLNEKLFF. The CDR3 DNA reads TGTGCCAGCAGTCCGGGACAGCTTAATGAAAAACTGTTTTTT.

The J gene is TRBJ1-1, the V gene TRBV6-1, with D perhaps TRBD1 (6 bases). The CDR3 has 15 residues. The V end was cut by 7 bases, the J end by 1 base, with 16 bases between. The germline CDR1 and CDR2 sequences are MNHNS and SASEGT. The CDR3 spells CASTLLGHPNTEAFF. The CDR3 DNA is TGTGCCAGCACTCTCTTGGGACATCCGAACACTGAAGCTTTCTTT.

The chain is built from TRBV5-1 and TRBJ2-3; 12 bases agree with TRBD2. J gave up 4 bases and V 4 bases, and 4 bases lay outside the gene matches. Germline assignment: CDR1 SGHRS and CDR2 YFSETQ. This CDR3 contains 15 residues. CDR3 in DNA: TGCGCCAGCAGCGCGACTAGCGGGAGAGCAGATACGCAGTATTTT. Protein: CASSATSGRADTQYF.

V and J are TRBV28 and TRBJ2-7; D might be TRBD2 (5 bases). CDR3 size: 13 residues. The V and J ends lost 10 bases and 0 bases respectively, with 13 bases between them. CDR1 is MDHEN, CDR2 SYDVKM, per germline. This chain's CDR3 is CATTRGNSYEQYF. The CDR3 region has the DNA TGTGCCACCACTCGGGGAAACTCCTACGAGCAGTACTTC. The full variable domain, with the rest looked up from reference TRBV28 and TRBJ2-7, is DVKVTQSSRYLVKRTGEKVFLECVQDMDHENMFWYRQDPGLGLRLIYFSYDVKMKEKGDIPEGYSVSREKKERFSLILESASTNQTSMYLCATTRGNSYEQYFGPGTRLTVT.

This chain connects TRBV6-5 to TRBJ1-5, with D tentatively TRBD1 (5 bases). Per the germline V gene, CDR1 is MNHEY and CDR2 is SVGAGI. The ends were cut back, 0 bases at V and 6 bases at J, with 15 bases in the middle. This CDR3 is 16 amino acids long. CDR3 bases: TGTGCCAGCAGTTACTCGAGCCCAGGGAGAGGTCAGCCCCAGCATTTT. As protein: CASSYSSPGRGQPQHF.

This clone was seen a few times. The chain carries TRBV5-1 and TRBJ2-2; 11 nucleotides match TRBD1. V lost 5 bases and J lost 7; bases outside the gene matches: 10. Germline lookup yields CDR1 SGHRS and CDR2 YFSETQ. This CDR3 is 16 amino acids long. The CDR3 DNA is TGCGCCAGCAGGACCGGGACAGGGGGTTTCGGCGGGGAGCTGTTTTTT. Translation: CASRTGTGGFGGELFF. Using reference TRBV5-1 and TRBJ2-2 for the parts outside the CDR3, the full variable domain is KAGVTQTPRYLIKTRGQQVTLSCSPISGHRSVSWYQQTPGQGLQFLFEYFSETQRNKGNFPGRFSGRQFSNSRSEMNVSTLELGDSALYLCASRTGTGGFGGELFFGEGSRLTVL.

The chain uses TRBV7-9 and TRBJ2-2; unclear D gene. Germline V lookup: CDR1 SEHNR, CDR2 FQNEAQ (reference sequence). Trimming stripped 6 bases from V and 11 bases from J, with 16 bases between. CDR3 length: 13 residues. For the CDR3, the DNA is TGTGCCAGCAGTTTTAGCCGCCTTTCTGAGCTGTTTTTT. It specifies CASSFSRLSELFF. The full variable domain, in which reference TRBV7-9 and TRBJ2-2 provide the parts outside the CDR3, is DTGVSQNPRHKITKRGQNVTFRCDPISEHNRLYWYRQTLGQGPEFLTYFQNEAQLEKSRLLSDRFSAERPKGSFSTLEIQRTEQGDSAMYLCASSFSRLSELFFGEGSRLTVL.

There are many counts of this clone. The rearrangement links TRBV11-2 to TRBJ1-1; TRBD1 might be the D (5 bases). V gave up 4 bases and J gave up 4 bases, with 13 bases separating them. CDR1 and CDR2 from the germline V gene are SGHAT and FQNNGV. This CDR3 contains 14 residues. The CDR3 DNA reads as TGTGCCAGCAGCTCATGGGGGGAGCTCACTGAAGCTTTCTTT. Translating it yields CASSSWGELTEAFF.

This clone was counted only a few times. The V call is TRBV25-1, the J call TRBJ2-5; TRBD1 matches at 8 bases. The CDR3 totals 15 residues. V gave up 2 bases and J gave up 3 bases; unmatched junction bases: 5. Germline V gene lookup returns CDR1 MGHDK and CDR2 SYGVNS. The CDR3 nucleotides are TGTGCCAGCAGTGAACAGGGGACAGGAAAAGAGACCCAGTACTTC. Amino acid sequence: CASSEQGTGKETQYF.

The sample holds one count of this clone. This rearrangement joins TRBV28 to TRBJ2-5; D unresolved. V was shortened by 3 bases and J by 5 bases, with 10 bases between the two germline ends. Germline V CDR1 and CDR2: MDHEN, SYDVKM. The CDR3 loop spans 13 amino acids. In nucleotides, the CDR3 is TGTGCCAGCAGTTTCACTTTATGGGAGACCCAGTACTTC. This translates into CASSFTLWETQYF.

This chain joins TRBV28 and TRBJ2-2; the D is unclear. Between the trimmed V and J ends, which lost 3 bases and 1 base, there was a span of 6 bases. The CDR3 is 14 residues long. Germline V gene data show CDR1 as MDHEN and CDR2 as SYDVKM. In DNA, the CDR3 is TGTGCCAGCAGTTTTGGTCAGAACACCGGGGAGCTGTTTTTT. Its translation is CASSFGQNTGELFF.

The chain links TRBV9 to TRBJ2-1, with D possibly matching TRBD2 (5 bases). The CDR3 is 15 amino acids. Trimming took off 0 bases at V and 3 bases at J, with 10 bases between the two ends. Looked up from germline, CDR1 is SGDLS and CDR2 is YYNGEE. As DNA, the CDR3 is TGTGCCAGCAGCGTAGCCGCGGCGGGCTACAATGAGCAGTTCTTC. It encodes CASSVAAAGYNEQFF.

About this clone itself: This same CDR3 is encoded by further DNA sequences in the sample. The CDR3: CAWSSSGANVLTF. For the CDR3, the DNA is TGTGCCTGGAGCTCCTCTGGGGCCAACGTCCTGACTTTC. V gene TRBV30 combines with J gene TRBJ2-6; no reliable D call. Germline values: CDR1 GTSNPN, CDR2 SVGIG (reference sequence). This CDR3 has 13 residues. The ends were cut back, 3 bases at V and 0 bases at J, with 3 bases in the middle.

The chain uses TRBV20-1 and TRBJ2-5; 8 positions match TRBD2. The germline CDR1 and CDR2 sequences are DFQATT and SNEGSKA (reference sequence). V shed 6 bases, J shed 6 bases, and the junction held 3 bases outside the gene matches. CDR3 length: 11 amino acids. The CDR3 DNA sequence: TGCAGTGCCAGGACTAGCCAGACCCAGTACTTC. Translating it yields CSARTSQTQYF.